This entry lists 11 T cell receptor beta chains sequenced from one sample in a study of blood T cell repertoires in COVID-19. TCRdb's copy holds only in-frame clones and misses some; the assay was immunoSEQ multiplex PCR. The sample has more than 200,000 clones, about 80% seen once; the top ten hold roughly 2.7%. The sequenced sample consisted of peripheral blood. All receptors come from a woman aged 40 to 55 with active or convalescent COVID-19.

This chain links TRBV6-2 or TRBV6-3 with TRBJ1-2; TRBD1 might be the D (5 bases). CDR1 is MNHEY, CDR2 SVGEGT, per germline. Trimming left V 5 bases short and J 2 bases short, with 12 bases between. The CDR3 has 14 residues. CDR3 amino acids: CASSRLGGNYGYTF. The DNA for the CDR3 is TGTGCCAGCAGTCGTCTCGGGGGGAACTATGGCTACACCTTC.

This chain joins TRBV5-8 and TRBJ2-5, with D perhaps TRBD1 (5 bases). Germline CDR1 reads SGHTS; CDR2 reads YDEGEE. V lost 0 bases and J lost 3, with 9 bases in between. The CDR3 contains 14 residues. The CDR3, as DNA: TGTGCCAGCAGCTTGGAGGTAGGGGAAGAGACCCAGTACTTC. As protein: CASSLEVGEETQYF. The whole variable domain, remainder taken from reference TRBV5-8 and TRBJ2-5, is EAGVTQSPTHLIKTRGQQATLRCSPISGHTSVYWYQQALGLGLQFLLWYDEGEERNRGNFPPRFSGRQFPNYSSELNVNALELEDSALYLCASSLEVGEETQYFGPGTRLLVL.

This chain joins TRBV7-9 and TRBJ1-1, with 9 bases lining up with TRBD1. The CDR3 has 14 residues. With 5 bases clipped from V and 4 bases from J, the junction kept 5 bases outside the gene matches. Germline V gene lookup returns CDR1 SEHNR and CDR2 FQNEAQ (reference sequence). The CDR3 sequence is CASSPGQGPTEAFF. CDR3 DNA: TGTGCCAGCAGCCCCGGACAGGGGCCCACTGAAGCTTTCTTT.

The V gene is TRBV5-4, the J gene TRBJ2-1; no clear D. Trimming pared 2 bases from V and 6 bases from J, leaving 9 bases between. The CDR3 spans 13 residues. Germline V gene data show CDR1 as SGHNT and CDR2 as YYREEE (reference sequence). Written as DNA, the CDR3 is TGTGCCAGCAGCTTACTGCCCACCAATGAGCAGTTCTTC. This sequence encodes CASSLLPTNEQFF.

V is TRBV13 and J is TRBJ1-2, with D possibly TRBD1 on 5 matching bases. CDR3 length: 13 amino acids. The V gene's germline CDR1 is PRHDT and CDR2 FYEKMQ (reference sequence). V lost 6 bases to trimming and J lost 0 bases, with 8 bases between them. Here the CDR3 reads CASRKTANYGYTF. The DNA of the CDR3 is TGTGCCAGCAGGAAGACAGCTAACTATGGCTACACCTTC.

A few counts support this clone. The rearrangement joins TRBV25-1 to TRBJ2-7; 7 positions agree with TRBD1. The CDR3 contains 15 residues. Germline assignment: CDR1 MGHDK and CDR2 SYGVNS. The V segment lost 1 base and the J segment 6 bases; nucleotides outside the gene matches: 9. DNA for the CDR3: TGTGCCAGCAGTGAATCGACAGGGAAGTGGGTCGAGCAGTACTTC. Translated, it gives CASSESTGKWVEQYF.

J is TRBJ1-3 and V is TRBV21-1; whether TRBD1, the table's D call, matches the DNA was not checked. TRBV21-1 is termed a pseudogene. The CDR3 loop spans 16 amino acids. This CDR3 is CASSINRGFAGNTIYF. The CDR3 DNA follows: TGTGCCAGCAGCATCAACAGGGGTTTCGCGGGAAACACCATATATTTT.

V usage is TRBV3-1 (or the pseudogene TRBV3-2) and J usage is TRBJ2-7; 16 nucleotides align to TRBD2. The CDR3 length is 15 residues. Germline V gene data show CDR1 as LGHDT and CDR2 as YNNKEL (reference sequence). The ends lost 7 bases at V and 5 bases at J; junction bases unmatched: 5. CDR3 sequence: CASNSGTSGRDEQYF. In nucleotides, the CDR3 is TGTGCCAGCAATTCTGGGACTAGCGGGAGGGACGAGCAGTACTTC.

This clone has just one count. The J gene is TRBJ1-2, the V gene TRBV7-8; 8 bases match TRBD1. The J segment lost 4 bases and the V segment lost 5 bases, leaving 9 bases of the junction unmatched. The CDR3 is 15 residues long. Germline V gene lookup returns CDR1 SGHVS and CDR2 FQNEAQ. The CDR3 sequence: CASSKKDRDGYGYTF. DNA of the CDR3: TGTGCCAGCAGCAAGAAGGACAGGGACGGCTATGGCTACACCTTC. Full variable domain (outside the CDR3, taken from reference TRBV7-8 and TRBJ1-2): GAGVSQSPRYKVAKRGQDVALRCDPISGHVSLFWYQQALGQGPEFLTYFQNEAQLDKSGLPSDRFFAERPEGSVSTLKIQRTQQEDSAVYLCASSKKDRDGYGYTFGSGTRLTVV.

The CDR3 DNA reads TGTGCCTCCGGGGGGACGGGAGGCTACACCTTC. Translated: CASGGTGGYTF. The rearrangement links TRBV12-3 or TRBV12-4 to TRBJ1-2; a possible D gene is TRBD1 (5 bases). The CDR3 is made up of 11 amino acids. V lost 11 bases and J lost 8, with 15 bases in between.

In DNA form, the CDR3 reads TGTGCCTGGCAAGGGACAGGTTCAAACTATGGCTACACCTTC. Residues: CAWQGTGSNYGYTF. The rearrangement joins TRBV30 to TRBJ1-2; 8 nucleotides match TRBD1. V lost 5 bases to trimming and J lost 2 bases; unmatched junction nucleotides: 7. Germline V gene sequence: CDR1 GTSNPN, CDR2 SVGIG (reference sequence). The CDR3 runs 14 residues.